The rows below give T cell receptor beta chains drawn from one sample of a study of blood T cell repertoires in COVID-19. The assay was immunoSEQ multiplex PCR, and TCRdb's table has in-frame clones only and misses some. The table lists approximately 200,000 clones, roughly 87% of them singletons. What was sequenced was PBMCs or T cells enriched from blood (not recorded which). The receptors shown here come from a woman aged 40 to 50 with acute COVID-19. Both conserved end residues are part of each CDR3. Each record gives: J gene, D gene, clone size, V gene, CDR3 protein, CDR3 DNA. D genes are given only for firm matches. Clone size is shown for a subset of rows, as once, few, many or a class of expanded clone.

j_gene: TRBJ1-2; d_gene: TRBD1; abundance: once; v_gene: TRBV5-1; CDR3aa: CASSGGTGQTYGYTF; CDR3nt: TGCGCCAGCAGCGGGGGGACAGGGCAGACCTATGGCTACACCTTC
j_gene: TRBJ2-5; d_gene: TRBD2; abundance: NA; v_gene: TRBV7-6; CDR3aa: CASSLLGTGVLAGGEETQYF; CDR3nt: TGTGCCAGCAGCTTACTAGGGACAGGGGTACTAGCGGGAGGAGAAGAGACCCAGTACTTC
j_gene: TRBJ2-7; d_gene: NA; abundance: NA; v_gene: TRBV7-9; CDR3aa: CASSRGSFYEQYF; CDR3nt: TGTGCCAGCAGCCGGGGATCCTTCTACGAGCAGTACTTC
j_gene: TRBJ1-2; d_gene: TRBD1; abundance: NA; v_gene: TRBV5-1; CDR3aa: CASSTGQEIYGYTF; CDR3nt: TGCGCCAGCAGCACCGGACAGGAGATCTATGGCTACACCTTC
j_gene: TRBJ1-2; d_gene: TRBD1; abundance: NA; v_gene: TRBV4-1; CDR3aa: CASSHLGQVAGYTF; CDR3nt: TGCGCCAGCAGCCACTTAGGACAGGTGGCTGGCTACACCTTC
j_gene: TRBJ2-2; d_gene: NA; abundance: NA; v_gene: TRBV3-1/TRBV3-2; CDR3aa: CASRAQSNTGELFF; CDR3nt: TGTGCCAGCAGGGCTCAATCGAACACCGGGGAGCTGTTTTTT
j_gene: TRBJ1-2; d_gene: NA; abundance: NA; v_gene: TRBV12-3/TRBV12-4; CDR3aa: CASSLQGDYGYTF; CDR3nt: TGTGCCAGCAGTTTACAAGGAGACTATGGCTACACCTTC
j_gene: TRBJ2-1; d_gene: TRBD2; abundance: NA; v_gene: TRBV7-9; CDR3aa: CASSLAFGAGERNEQFF; CDR3nt: TGTGCCAGCAGCTTAGCGTTTGGGGCGGGAGAGAGGAATGAGCAGTTCTTC
j_gene: TRBJ1-1; d_gene: NA; abundance: NA; v_gene: TRBV2; CDR3aa: CASRYATQNTEAFF; CDR3nt: TGTGCCAGCAGGTACGCAACACAGAACACTGAAGCTTTCTTT
j_gene: TRBJ1-2; d_gene: TRBD1; abundance: NA; v_gene: TRBV10-1; CDR3aa: CASSRQGLDYGYTF; CDR3nt: TGCGCCAGCAGTAGACAGGGATTAGACTATGGCTACACCTTC
j_gene: TRBJ2-1; d_gene: NA; abundance: NA; v_gene: TRBV3-1/TRBV3-2; CDR3aa: CASSQEEGDDEQFF; CDR3nt: TGTGCCAGCAGCCAAGAAGAGGGGGATGATGAGCAGTTCTTC
j_gene: TRBJ2-5; d_gene: TRBD2; abundance: NA; v_gene: TRBV7-2; CDR3aa: CASSLGGRVGETQYF; CDR3nt: TGTGCCAGCAGCTTAGGAGGGAGGGTAGGGGAGACCCAGTACTTC
j_gene: TRBJ2-3; d_gene: TRBD1; abundance: NA; v_gene: TRBV27; CDR3aa: CASSLDGQGGTDTQYF; CDR3nt: TGTGCCAGCAGTCTGGATGGACAGGGCGGCACAGATACGCAGTATTTT
j_gene: TRBJ1-1; d_gene: NA; abundance: once; v_gene: TRBV19; CDR3aa: CASSSKQGKGTEAFF; CDR3nt: TGTGCCAGTAGCAGTAAACAGGGTAAAGGGACTGAAGCTTTCTTT
j_gene: TRBJ2-5; d_gene: TRBD1; abundance: NA; v_gene: TRBV2; CDR3aa: CASTEGQGRKAGQETQYF; CDR3nt: TGTGCCAGCACCGAGGGACAGGGGAGGAAGGCGGGACAAGAGACCCAGTACTTC
j_gene: TRBJ1-1; d_gene: NA; abundance: NA; v_gene: TRBV23-1; CDR3aa: CASSQSSGGLLRAFF; CDR3nt: TGCGCCAGCAGTCAATCGTCAGGAGGCTTGCTCCGGGCTTTCTTT
j_gene: TRBJ1-4; d_gene: NA; abundance: NA; v_gene: TRBV15; CDR3aa: CATSPSPSIKLFF; CDR3nt: TGTGCCACCAGCCCTAGTCCGTCCATAAAACTGTTTTTT
j_gene: TRBJ2-1; d_gene: TRBD2; abundance: many; v_gene: TRBV4-2; CDR3aa: CASSQGLAGAWVSEQFF; CDR3nt: TGTGCCAGCAGCCAGGGACTAGCGGGAGCATGGGTGAGTGAGCAGTTCTTC
j_gene: TRBJ2-1; d_gene: TRBD2; abundance: NA; v_gene: TRBV7-3; CDR3aa: CASTPSRGAGGPYNEQFF; CDR3nt: TGTGCCAGCACCCCCTCTCGAGGCGCGGGAGGGCCCTACAATGAGCAGTTCTTC
j_gene: TRBJ1-4; d_gene: NA; abundance: NA; v_gene: TRBV6-8; CDR3aa: CASSPALAETLMNLELFF; CDR3nt: TGTGCCAGCAGCCCGGCCCTAGCCGAGACCTTAATGAATTTGGAACTGTTTTTT
j_gene: TRBJ1-2; d_gene: NA; abundance: few; v_gene: TRBV28; CDR3aa: CASSINYGYTF; CDR3nt: TGTGCCAGCAGTATAAACTATGGCTACACCTTC
j_gene: TRBJ2-5; d_gene: TRBD2; abundance: once; v_gene: TRBV5-1; CDR3aa: CASRTGTSALETQYF; CDR3nt: TGCGCCAGCAGGACCGGGACTAGCGCTCTGGAGACCCAGTACTTC
j_gene: TRBJ2-7; d_gene: NA; abundance: NA; v_gene: TRBV19; CDR3aa: CASSIAGQPFSYEQYF; CDR3nt: TGTGCCAGTAGTATAGCAGGACAACCTTTTTCCTACGAGCAGTACTTC
j_gene: TRBJ1-1; d_gene: NA; abundance: few; v_gene: TRBV3-1/TRBV3-2; CDR3aa: CASSQAEGLAFF; CDR3nt: TGTGCCAGCAGCCAAGCGGAGGGTCTCGCTTTCTTT
j_gene: TRBJ1-2; d_gene: TRBD1; abundance: once; v_gene: TRBV28; CDR3aa: CASSTPGQGYGYTF; CDR3nt: TGTGCCAGCAGTACCCCGGGACAGGGCTATGGCTACACCTTC
j_gene: TRBJ1-3; d_gene: TRBD1; abundance: NA; v_gene: TRBV7-6; CDR3aa: CASSQGGQGVKLTGNTIYF; CDR3nt: TGTGCCAGCAGCCAGGGAGGACAGGGGGTAAAACTTACAGGAAACACCATATATTTT
j_gene: TRBJ2-7; d_gene: TRBD1; abundance: NA; v_gene: TRBV29-1; CDR3aa: CSVGDRGPYEQYF; CDR3nt: TGCAGCGTTGGGGACAGGGGCCCCTACGAGCAGTACTTC
j_gene: TRBJ1-4; d_gene: NA; abundance: NA; v_gene: TRBV20-1; CDR3aa: CSALESEKLFF; CDR3nt: TGCAGTGCCCTCGAGTCTGAAAAACTGTTTTTT
j_gene: TRBJ2-3; d_gene: NA; abundance: few; v_gene: TRBV5-4; CDR3aa: CASSSPGGDTQYF; CDR3nt: TGTGCCAGCAGCTCCCCTGGGGGGGATACGCAGTATTTT
j_gene: TRBJ1-2; d_gene: TRBD1; abundance: NA; v_gene: TRBV9; CDR3aa: CASSVGGTGDYGYTF; CDR3nt: TGTGCCAGCAGCGTAGGAGGGACAGGAGACTATGGCTACACCTTC
j_gene: TRBJ2-7; d_gene: TRBD2; abundance: NA; v_gene: TRBV6-2/TRBV6-3; CDR3aa: CASSLTSGALYEQYF; CDR3nt: TGTGCCAGCAGTTTGACTAGCGGGGCCCTCTACGAGCAGTACTTC
j_gene: TRBJ1-1; d_gene: TRBD1; abundance: NA; v_gene: TRBV16; CDR3aa: CASSLGQGRTEAFF; CDR3nt: TGTGCCAGCAGCTTGGGACAGGGGCGCACTGAAGCTTTCTTT
j_gene: TRBJ1-2; d_gene: NA; abundance: NA; v_gene: TRBV30; CDR3aa: CAWSVLTNYGYTF; CDR3nt: TGTGCCTGGAGTGTTTTAACTAACTATGGCTACACCTTC
j_gene: TRBJ1-1; d_gene: NA; abundance: NA; v_gene: TRBV2; CDR3aa: CASSVLNTEAFF; CDR3nt: TGTGCCAGCAGTGTCTTGAACACTGAAGCTTTCTTT
j_gene: TRBJ1-5; d_gene: TRBD1; abundance: NA; v_gene: TRBV19; CDR3aa: CASSPGTGDNQPQHF; CDR3nt: TGTGCCAGTAGCCCCGGGACAGGGGACAATCAGCCCCAGCATTTT
j_gene: TRBJ1-4; d_gene: TRBD1; abundance: NA; v_gene: TRBV11-2; CDR3aa: CASKSLGQTKPTNEKLFF; CDR3nt: TGTGCCAGCAAATCTTTGGGACAGACTAAGCCAACTAATGAAAAACTGTTTTTT
j_gene: TRBJ1-2; d_gene: NA; abundance: NA; v_gene: TRBV19; CDR3aa: CASTSPRGPDYGYTF; CDR3nt: TGTGCCAGTACCTCGCCCAGGGGTCCAGACTATGGCTACACCTTC
j_gene: TRBJ1-3; d_gene: TRBD1; abundance: NA; v_gene: TRBV9; CDR3aa: CASSPGDRGGNTIYF; CDR3nt: TGTGCCAGCAGCCCTGGAGACAGGGGAGGTAACACCATATATTTT
j_gene: TRBJ2-1; d_gene: NA; abundance: NA; v_gene: TRBV19; CDR3aa: CASTPRQGSYNEQFF; CDR3nt: TGTGCCAGTACCCCTCGCCAGGGATCCTACAATGAGCAGTTCTTC
j_gene: TRBJ1-5; d_gene: NA; abundance: NA; v_gene: TRBV9; CDR3aa: CASSVGQTNQPQHF; CDR3nt: TGTGCCAGCAGCGTAGGGCAGACAAATCAGCCCCAGCATTTT
j_gene: TRBJ2-1; d_gene: NA; abundance: NA; v_gene: TRBV10-2; CDR3aa: CASSVLSDEQFF; CDR3nt: TGCGCCAGCAGTGTATTAAGCGATGAGCAGTTCTTC
j_gene: TRBJ1-4; d_gene: TRBD1; abundance: NA; v_gene: TRBV5-8; CDR3aa: CASSLLDRNEKLFF; CDR3nt: TGTGCCAGCAGCTTGTTGGACAGGAACGAAAAACTGTTTTTT
j_gene: TRBJ1-1; d_gene: TRBD1; abundance: NA; v_gene: TRBV7-3; CDR3aa: CASSDGTGVTEAFF; CDR3nt: TGTGCCAGCAGCGACGGGACAGGGGTCACTGAAGCTTTCTTT
j_gene: TRBJ2-2; d_gene: TRBD2; abundance: NA; v_gene: TRBV9; CDR3aa: CASSVATSGTGELFF; CDR3nt: TGTGCCAGCAGCGTAGCTACTAGCGGCACCGGGGAGCTGTTTTTT
j_gene: TRBJ2-7; d_gene: TRBD2; abundance: NA; v_gene: TRBV7-2; CDR3aa: CASSLQAGAYEQYF; CDR3nt: TGTGCCAGCAGCTTACAAGCGGGAGCGTACGAGCAGTACTTC
j_gene: TRBJ2-2; d_gene: TRBD2; abundance: NA; v_gene: TRBV25-1; CDR3aa: CASSGSSGSTGELFF; CDR3nt: TGTGCCAGCAGTGGATCTAGCGGGAGTACCGGGGAGCTGTTTTTT
j_gene: TRBJ2-3; d_gene: TRBD1; abundance: NA; v_gene: TRBV9; CDR3aa: CASSEAGQGHTDTQYF; CDR3nt: TGTGCCAGCAGCGAGGCCGGACAGGGGCACACAGATACGCAGTATTTT